This T cell receptor beta chain was recovered during a study of blood T cell repertoires in COVID-19. The repertoire was sequenced with immunoSEQ multiplex PCR; TCRdb's copy has only in-frame clones and lacks some. Found here are 90,000 to 100,000 clones, roughly 72% of them singletons; the top ten hold around 24%. The V gene's germline CDR1 is MNHEY and CDR2 SVGAGI. The CDR3 runs to 14 residues. Trimming removed 5 bases at V and 4 bases at J, with 12 bases between. The sequence came from a woman between 55 and 75 years old in a cohort sampled during active or convalescent COVID-19. The material sequenced was peripheral blood. The gene calls are TRBV6-5 and TRBJ1-3; D is perhaps TRBD1 (5 bases). This CDR3 reads CASSTRGTGNTIYF. CDR3 nucleotide sequence: TGTGCCAGCAGTACCCGGGGGACCGGAAACACCATATATTTT.